This TCR beta chain is from a study of CD8+ T cells in alopecia areata. Study findings and constraints: For lesional scalp, especially alopecia totalis/universalis, clonality was higher than in normal scalp. Links between baseline CD8+ expansion and response need larger treated cohorts. In scalp and blood, many expanded lesional clones persisted during tofacitinib.

Extracted from the samples, RNA was reverse transcribed into cDNA to serve as the sequencing template. Sequencing used immunoSEQ multiplex PCR; TCRdb keeps in-frame clones, though not all of them. The table has under 200,000 clones, 60% to 75% seen once. CDR3 length: 15 residues. V was trimmed by 3 bases and J by 9 bases, leaving 21 bases between them. Germline values: CDR1 SQVTM, CDR2 ANQGSEA. A note on this clone: What it recognizes is unknown.

The treatment was: oral pan-JAK inhibitor, 5-10 mg twice daily. Alopecia areata patients gave lesional scalp punch biopsies and peripheral blood samples. This clonotype was obtained from a human donor with alopecia areata. This specimen consisted of CD4+ T cells sorted from blood, obtained at week 24, from a patient treated with tofacitinib. The chain recombines TRBV29-1 with TRBJ1-5; weak D call: TRBD1 (6 bases). The CDR3 DNA reads TGCAGCGTTGACGGGGGATCACAGGGATTGTCGCCCCAGCATTTT. It codes for CSVDGGSQGLSPQHF. The full variable domain, with the rest looked up from reference TRBV29-1 and TRBJ1-5, is SAVISQKPSRDICQRGTSLTIQCQVDSQVTMMFWYRQQPGQSLTLIATANQGSEATYESGFVIDKFPISRPNLTFSTLTVSNMSPEDSSIYLCSVDGGSQGLSPQHFGDGTRLSIL.